These 9 T cell receptor beta chains share one sample of origin, sequenced in a study of OX40 agonist ivuxolimab in advanced cancers. Clones were read by immunoSEQ multiplex PCR, and TCRdb kept only the in-frame ones, dropping some. The sample contains approximately 10,000 clones, 75% to 85% of which appear only once. The sequencing used CD4+ or CD8+ T cells sorted from blood, collected in a trial of the OX40 agonist ivuxolimab. The receptors here all came from an adult with an advanced solid tumor such as melanoma, head and neck, liver or kidney cancer.

The chain carries TRBV2 and TRBJ2-7, with TRBD2 matching over 7 bases. CDR3 length: 14 amino acids. V was pared by 6 bases and J by 0 bases, with 5 bases of the junction left unmatched. Germline V gives CDR1 SNHLY, CDR2 FYNNEI. The CDR3 DNA is TGTGCCAGCAGGGCTAGCGGATACTCCTACGAGCAGTACTTC. The encoded protein is CASRASGYSYEQYF. The variable domain in full, with the rest retrieved from reference TRBV2 and TRBJ2-7, is EPEVTQTPSHQVTQMGQEVILRCVPISNHLYFYWYRQILGQKVEFLVSFYNNEISEKSEIFDDQFSVERPDGSNFTLKIRSTKLEDSAMYFCASRASGYSYEQYFGPGTRLTVT.

This clone showed up just a few times. V gene TRBV15 combines with J gene TRBJ1-6; 8 bases map to TRBD1. CDR3 length equals 15 residues. V was pared by 2 bases and J by 10 bases, with 7 bases of the junction left unmatched. Germline V gene sequence: CDR1 LNHNV, CDR2 YYDKDF (reference sequence). In DNA form, the CDR3 reads TGTGCCACCAGCAGAACGACAGGGGAGAACTCACCCCTCCACTTT. Translating gives CATSRTTGENSPLHF.

The J gene is TRBJ1-2, the V gene TRBV29-1; D gene unclear. Germline-derived CDR1 and CDR2 are SQVTM and ANQGSEA. The V end was cut by 5 bases, the J end by 5 bases, with 15 bases between. The CDR3 has 13 amino acids. Written as DNA, the CDR3 is TGCAGCGTTTTGCTGGGAACGGGGTATGGCTACACCTTC. Its protein is CSVLLGTGYGYTF.

This clone was counted a few times. V is TRBV7-8 and J is TRBJ2-1; D is unclear. The CDR3 runs 15 residues. Germline V CDR1 and CDR2: SGHVS, FQNEAQ. V lost 7 bases and J lost 0, with 13 bases in between. For the CDR3, the DNA is TGTGCCAGCATTCTCACGGAGAGCTCCTACAATGAGCAGTTCTTC. This sequence encodes CASILTESSYNEQFF.

This clone was seen a handful of times. This rearrangement joins TRBV5-1 to TRBJ2-7; D gene unclear. Germline V CDR1 and CDR2: SGHRS, YFSETQ. The CDR3 covers 14 residues. The germline V and J ends were trimmed by 4 bases and 5 bases, with 16 bases remaining between them. Here the CDR3 DNA reads TGCGCCAGCAGCCTAACCGAGCCCTATGACGAGCAGTACTTC. Protein: CASSLTEPYDEQYF.

The chain is built from TRBV6-5 and TRBJ1-5; D perhaps matches TRBD1 (6 bases). This CDR3 region has 15 residues. The V and J ends lost 7 bases and 6 bases respectively, with 19 bases between them. Per germline, CDR1 MNHEY and CDR2 SVGAGI. CDR3: CASTFREGDGQPQHF. CDR3 DNA: TGTGCCAGCACTTTTAGGGAGGGGGACGGTCAGCCCCAGCATTTT.

Of note for this clone: A read error may produce the germline difference seen at one junction end. The rearrangement joins TRBV9 to TRBJ2-3; no reliable D call. The CDR3 loop spans 16 amino acids. Germline V CDR1 and CDR2: SGDLS, YYNGEE. The CDR3 is CAGSVEGQETTDTQYF. The CDR3 nucleotides are TGTGCCGGCAGCGTAGAAGGTCAGGAGACTACAGATACGCAGTATTTT.

This rearrangement joins TRBV7-9 to TRBJ2-5; the D is unclear. The CDR3 runs to 10 residues. The V and J ends lost 5 bases and 5 bases respectively, with 3 bases between them. Germline CDR1 SEHNR, CDR2 FQNEAQ (reference sequence). The CDR3 DNA reads TGTGCCAGCAGCCCGGAGACCCAGTACTTC. Encoded protein: CASSPETQYF.

The gene calls are TRBV2 and TRBJ2-3; 8 positions agree with TRBD2. Germline loops: CDR1 SNHLY, CDR2 FYNNEI. The J segment lost 1 base and the V segment lost 4 bases, leaving 13 bases of the junction unmatched. The CDR3 sequence is 18 residues long. The CDR3 spells CASSVGQRESSGTDTQYF. The CDR3 DNA follows: TGTGCCAGCAGTGTTGGGCAGCGGGAGTCGTCGGGCACAGATACGCAGTATTTT.